The next 11 T cell receptor beta chains were all read from a single sample in a study of beta chain features in type 1 diabetes. Study-level points and caveats: TCRB CDR3 length was moderately but significantly reduced in all four CD4+ subsets of Type 1 diabetes patients.

Isolated RNA was reverse transcribed in full, so expressed TCRB transcripts were sequenced. Generated by immunoSEQ multiplex PCR, the TCRdb table keeps only in-frame clones and is missing some. The data hold more than 250,000 clones, with about 15% observed a single time. Antigens for these TCRs are unknown. Sequencing used naive CD4+ T cells from blood. Receptors were obtained from a man aged 18-30 years with type 1 diabetes.

The chain uses TRBV7-9 and TRBJ1-5; 7 bases are a match to TRBD1. The CDR3 is 13 residues long. V dropped 5 bases and J dropped 4; count of bases not matched to a gene: 2. CDR1 is SEHNR and CDR2 is FQNEAQ in the germline V gene (reference sequence). This chain's CDR3 is CASSGQVNQPQHF. The CDR3 DNA is TGTGCCAGCAGCGGACAGGTGAATCAGCCCCAGCATTTT.

The CDR3 reads CASSMGQAGAGILYF. DNA of the CDR3: TGTGCCAGCAGTATGGGACAGGCCGGGGCTGGTATATTGTACTTC. This chain connects TRBV27 to TRBJ2-4; 8 bases are shared with TRBD1. Germline values: CDR1 MNHEY, CDR2 SMNVEV (reference sequence). This CDR3 is built from 15 residues. With 5 bases clipped from V and 15 bases from J, the junction kept 18 bases outside the gene matches.

The rearrangement uses TRBV5-4 and TRBJ1-1; 7 nucleotides match TRBD1. This CDR3 has 14 residues. J lost 4 bases, V lost 1 base, and 4 bases had no gene match. The V gene's germline CDR1 is SGHNT and CDR2 YYREEE (reference sequence). The CDR3 is CASSLPGGITEAFF. The CDR3 DNA reads TGTGCCAGCAGCTTGCCAGGGGGAATCACTGAAGCTTTCTTT.

The chain employs TRBV5-1 and TRBJ1-6; D gene ambiguous. Germline V lookup: CDR1 SGHRS, CDR2 YFSETQ. The ends were cut back, 0 bases at V and 0 bases at J, with 4 bases in the middle. The CDR3 is made up of 15 amino acids. The CDR3 is CASSLGGSYNSPLHF. As DNA, the CDR3 is TGCGCCAGCAGCTTGGGAGGCTCCTATAATTCACCCCTCCACTTT.

This clone was counted a few times. The chain combines TRBV6-5 with TRBJ2-3; D not resolved. Germline CDR1 reads MNHEY; CDR2 reads SVGAGI. The CDR3 sequence is 12 residues long. Between the trimmed V and J ends, which lost 3 bases and 9 bases, there was a span of 10 bases. CDR3 nucleotides: TGTGCCAGCAGTTATGGTGGGCAGACGCAGTATTTT. It encodes CASSYGGQTQYF.

This clone was seen only a few times. The CDR3 DNA reads as TGTGCCAGCAGCGGTGGACAGGTTAACACTGAAGCTTTCTTT. Its translation: CASSGGQVNTEAFF. V gene TRBV7-2 combines with J gene TRBJ1-1, with TRBD1 matching 7 bases. The CDR3 covers 14 residues. Trimming took 5 bases from V and 2 from J; bases not matched to a gene: 5. Per the germline V gene, CDR1 is SGHTA and CDR2 is FQGNSA.

The V and J genes are TRBV4-1 and TRBJ2-6; 10 bases are a match to TRBD1. The CDR3 extends over 17 amino acids. Trimming at V came to 4 bases and at J to 2 bases, leaving 5 bases not matched to a gene. The germline CDR1 and CDR2 sequences are MGHRA and YSYEKL. Written as DNA, the CDR3 is TGCGCCAGCAGCCCCGGGACAGGGGCCGCTGGGGCCAACGTCCTGACTTTC. This gives the protein CASSPGTGAAGANVLTF.

This clone was recorded a few times. The rearrangement joins TRBV20-1 to TRBJ1-2, with D possibly matching TRBD1 (5 bases). With 5 bases removed from V and 8 bases from J, the gap between germline ends came to 12 bases. CDR1 is DFQATT and CDR2 is SNEGSKA in the germline V gene (reference sequence). The CDR3 length is 11 residues. In nucleotides, the CDR3 is TGCAGTGCTGGACTACAGGTCGGCTACACCTTC. Encoded protein: CSAGLQVGYTF.

This clone appeared a few times. This chain connects TRBV30 to TRBJ1-2, with 7 nucleotides matching TRBD1. V lost 3 bases and J lost 0; bases outside the gene matches: 1. In germline, CDR1 is GTSNPN, CDR2 SVGIG (reference sequence). This CDR3 spans 13 amino acids. CDR3 sequence reads: CAWRGQSNYGYTF. In DNA form, the CDR3 reads TGTGCCTGGAGGGGACAGTCTAACTATGGCTACACCTTC.

The genes are TRBV21-1 and TRBJ2-5; the DNA was not compared with TRBD1, the D call given in the table. TRBV21-1 has pseudogene status. The CDR3 has 16 residues. The CDR3 DNA reads as TGTGCCAGCAGCACGAGTACCGGGACACCCGGGGAGAACCAGTACTTC. Encoded protein: CASSTSTGTPGENQYF.

CDR3 loop: CASSLLPGTGPQETQYF. The DNA for the CDR3 is TGTGCCAGCAGTTTATTGCCCGGGACAGGCCCCCAAGAGACCCAGTACTTC. The chain joins TRBV28 to TRBJ2-5; 8 positions agree with TRBD1. Germline values: CDR1 MDHEN, CDR2 SYDVKM. The J segment lost 1 base and the V segment lost 1 base, leaving 8 bases of the junction unmatched. This CDR3 is 17 amino acids long.